These T cell receptor beta chains were read from a single sample in a study of blood T cell repertoires in COVID-19. Clones were sequenced by immunoSEQ multiplex PCR, and TCRdb holds only the in-frame ones, with some missing. There are 150,000 to 200,000 clones in the sample; roughly 85% occur only once, and approximately 3.3% lies in the top ten. Material for sequencing was peripheral blood. The receptors here all came from a human donor with acute or convalescent COVID-19. The donor label of this sample is uncertain. The CDR3 runs from the conserved cysteine through the conserved F or W. The D gene is left open where the match is weak. Some rows mark clone size as missing; the rest say once, few, many or name a class of expanded clone.

v_gene: TRBV19
d_gene: .
j_gene: TRBJ1-5
len: 14
abundance: .
CDR3nt: TGTGCCAGTAGTATCAGAACAGGGAACCAGCCCCAGCATTTT
CDR3aa: CASSIRTGNQPQHF

v_gene: TRBV6-2/TRBV6-3
d_gene: TRBD1
j_gene: TRBJ1-5
len: 17
abundance: .
CDR3nt: TGTGCCAGCAGTCCCCGGGACAGAGTCAATAGCAATCAGCCCCAGCATTTT
CDR3aa: CASSPRDRVNSNQPQHF

v_gene: TRBV27
d_gene: TRBD1
j_gene: TRBJ1-2
len: 14
abundance: few
CDR3nt: TGTGCCAGCAGTTTTGGGGACAGGGACGTTGGCTACACCTTC
CDR3aa: CASSFGDRDVGYTF

v_gene: TRBV6-2/TRBV6-3
d_gene: TRBD2
j_gene: TRBJ2-2
len: 16
abundance: .
CDR3nt: TGTGCCAGCAGTGACGGGCTAGCGGGAGGCACCGGGGAGCTGTTTTTT
CDR3aa: CASSDGLAGGTGELFF

v_gene: TRBV15
d_gene: TRBD1
j_gene: TRBJ2-7
len: 14
abundance: few
CDR3nt: TGTGCCACCAGCAGTCGCGAGACAGGGGTCGAGCAGTACTTC
CDR3aa: CATSSRETGVEQYF

v_gene: TRBV9
d_gene: TRBD1
j_gene: TRBJ1-2
len: 16
abundance: .
CDR3nt: TGTGCCAGCAGCGTAGATAAGGGCAGGGGGAAAGAAGGCTACACCTTC
CDR3aa: CASSVDKGRGKEGYTF

v_gene: TRBV25-1
d_gene: TRBD1
j_gene: TRBJ1-5
len: 16
abundance: .
CDR3nt: TGTGCCAGCAGTGGACCCGGACAGGATAGCAATCAGCCCCAGCATTTT
CDR3aa: CASSGPGQDSNQPQHF

v_gene: TRBV6-2/TRBV6-3
d_gene: TRBD2
j_gene: TRBJ2-1
len: 17
abundance: .
CDR3nt: TGTGCCAGCAGTTACTCCTTACTAGCGGGGACCTACAATGAGCAGTTCTTC
CDR3aa: CASSYSLLAGTYNEQFF

v_gene: TRBV7-9
d_gene: .
j_gene: TRBJ1-3
len: 14
abundance: .
CDR3nt: TGTGCCAGCAGCTTCGGGGGGTCTGGAAACACCATATATTTT
CDR3aa: CASSFGGSGNTIYF

v_gene: TRBV29-1
d_gene: .
j_gene: TRBJ1-5
len: 13
abundance: .
CDR3nt: TGCAGCGCACGAAGCGGGGATCATCAGCCCCAGCATTTT
CDR3aa: CSARSGDHQPQHF

v_gene: TRBV6-5
d_gene: TRBD1
j_gene: TRBJ1-1
len: 16
abundance: .
CDR3nt: TGTGCCAGCAGTTACCGGACAGGGGGCTTGAACACTGAAGCTTTCTTT
CDR3aa: CASSYRTGGLNTEAFF

v_gene: TRBV5-1
d_gene: .
j_gene: TRBJ1-4
len: 15
abundance: .
CDR3nt: TGCGCCAGCAGCTTCGGGTCGGCAACTAATGAAAAACTGTTTTTT
CDR3aa: CASSFGSATNEKLFF

v_gene: TRBV14
d_gene: .
j_gene: TRBJ2-7
len: 15
abundance: .
CDR3nt: TGTGCCAGCAGCCAAGTGGTCGGGGACTCCTACGAGCAGTACTTC
CDR3aa: CASSQVVGDSYEQYF

v_gene: TRBV24-1
d_gene: TRBD1
j_gene: TRBJ2-3
len: 16
abundance: .
CDR3nt: TGTGCCACCAGTGGGGGACAGGGGGTGGGGCCAGATACGCAGTATTTT
CDR3aa: CATSGGQGVGPDTQYF

v_gene: TRBV4-3
d_gene: .
j_gene: TRBJ1-4
len: 16
abundance: few
CDR3nt: TGCGCCAGCAGCCAAGGCGAGAGGGCCCTTAATGAAAAACTGTTTTTT
CDR3aa: CASSQGERALNEKLFF

v_gene: TRBV29-1
d_gene: TRBD1
j_gene: TRBJ1-2
len: 12
abundance: .
CDR3nt: TGCAGCGCCGGGACAGGGGTTAATGGCTACACCTTC
CDR3aa: CSAGTGVNGYTF

v_gene: TRBV6-5
d_gene: TRBD1
j_gene: TRBJ1-2
len: 14
abundance: .
CDR3nt: TGTGCCAGCAGTTACGATGGGACAGGGTCTGGCTACACCTTC
CDR3aa: CASSYDGTGSGYTF

v_gene: TRBV5-1
d_gene: .
j_gene: TRBJ2-7
len: 13
abundance: once
CDR3nt: TGCGCCAGCAGCTTACCAGGGATGGACGAGCAGTACTTC
CDR3aa: CASSLPGMDEQYF

v_gene: TRBV5-1
d_gene: TRBD2
j_gene: TRBJ2-1
len: 16
abundance: .
CDR3nt: TGCGCCAGCAGCTTGGAAACCGGGGGGGCCAGGAATGAGCAGTTCTTC
CDR3aa: CASSLETGGARNEQFF

v_gene: TRBV18
d_gene: .
j_gene: TRBJ2-3
len: 15
abundance: .
CDR3nt: TGTGCCAGCTCACCCGCAGGCCAGACCACAGATACGCAGTATTTT
CDR3aa: CASSPAGQTTDTQYF

v_gene: TRBV6-4
d_gene: .
j_gene: TRBJ1-2
len: 12
abundance: .
CDR3nt: TGTGCCAGCAGCATACAGGGCGATGGCTACACCTTC
CDR3aa: CASSIQGDGYTF

v_gene: TRBV19
d_gene: TRBD2
j_gene: TRBJ2-7
len: 14
abundance: .
CDR3nt: TGTGCCAGTAGTCCGGGACTAACCACCTACGAGCAGTACTTC
CDR3aa: CASSPGLTTYEQYF

v_gene: TRBV5-1
d_gene: .
j_gene: TRBJ1-4
len: 12
abundance: once
CDR3nt: TGCGCCAGTAGAGGAGCTAATGAAAAACTGTTTTTT
CDR3aa: CASRGANEKLFF

v_gene: TRBV6-5
d_gene: .
j_gene: TRBJ1-1
len: 15
abundance: .
CDR3nt: TGTGCCAGCAGCGATAACAGTATTAAGAACACTGAAGCTTTCTTT
CDR3aa: CASSDNSIKNTEAFF

v_gene: TRBV3-1/TRBV3-2
d_gene: TRBD2
j_gene: TRBJ2-2
len: 15
abundance: .
CDR3nt: TGTGCCAGCACCGGGACTAGCGGAAACACCGGGGAGCTGTTTTTT
CDR3aa: CASTGTSGNTGELFF

v_gene: TRBV5-6
d_gene: .
j_gene: TRBJ2-5
len: 14
abundance: .
CDR3nt: TGTGCCAGCAGCTTGGCCACAGCTCAAGAGACCCAGTACTTC
CDR3aa: CASSLATAQETQYF

v_gene: TRBV4-2
d_gene: .
j_gene: TRBJ1-2
len: 15
abundance: .
CDR3nt: TGTGCCAGCAGCCAAGATAGCGGAGGGGTCGATGGCTACACCTTC
CDR3aa: CASSQDSGGVDGYTF